This T cell receptor beta chain was found in a study of cytomegalovirus exposure and HLA in healthy donors. Study at large: Within an early data release were about 85 million unique TCRs drawn from HLA-typed donors. Among the roughly 370 genotyped donors, more than 70% were placed in the Caucasian-associated ancestry cluster.

Amplification used 60 Vbeta primers and 13 Jbeta primers. Only in-frame clones appear in the TCRdb table, and some are missing; sequencing was by immunoSEQ multiplex PCR. The data show about 160,000 clones, with around 76% seen just once and more than 1.3% held by the top ten. The germline V gene encodes CDR1 MGHRA and CDR2 YSYEKL. V was pared by 4 bases and J by 2 bases, with 4 bases of the junction left unmatched. The CDR3 covers 14 residues. Sequenced input: PBMCs. The receptor was derived from a girl aged 5-17 years in good health and CMV-seropositive. V is TRBV4-1 and J is TRBJ2-7; 8 bases match TRBD2. CDR3 residues: CASSRGLATYEQYF. The DNA for the CDR3 is TGCGCCAGCAGCCGCGGACTAGCCACCTACGAGCAGTACTTC.